This is a list of T cell receptor beta chains from one sample in a study of shared clonotypes between healthy human individuals. TCRdb's table, derived via immunoSEQ multiplex PCR, lists solely in-frame clones and lacks some. The table lists about 2.1 million clones, 93% of them singletons, with approximately 1.6% in the top ten. Sample: naive CD8+ T cells from PBMCs. These TCRs come from a man younger than 35 in good health. Some clones in this sample may be carry-over from other donors' samples. Both conserved end residues are part of each CDR3. A D gene is named only where the DNA matches it firmly. Only some rows state a clone size, as once, few, many or a class for expanded clones.

V	D	size	J	length	DNA	CDR3
TRBV27	NA	NA	TRBJ2-1	17	TGTGCCAGCAGTTCGTCCCTCGGGGGCTCCCGCGTTAATGAGCAGTTCTTC	CASSSSLGGSRVNEQFF
TRBV4-2	NA	NA	TRBJ1-3	17	TGTGCCAGCAGCCAAGATCTTAGGGACTACTCTGGAAACACCATATATTTT	CASSQDLRDYSGNTIYF
TRBV7-6	TRBD2	NA	TRBJ2-2	18	TGTGCCAGCAGCTACGATAGGGGAGGGATGGAAGTCGCCGGGGAGCTGTTTTTT	CASSYDRGGMEVAGELFF
TRBV7-9	TRBD1	NA	TRBJ2-3	17	TGTGCCAGCAGCACTAGTAAGGGGGCCTCTAGCACAGATACGCAGTATTTT	CASSTSKGASSTDTQYF
TRBV11-2	NA	once	TRBJ2-6	14	TGTGCCAGCAGCTTTTCCTCTGGGGCCAACGTCCTGACTTTC	CASSFSSGANVLTF
TRBV7-9	NA	NA	TRBJ2-7	14	TGTGCCAGCAGCCCCGTGGGGGCTTACTACGAGCAGTACTTC	CASSPVGAYYEQYF
TRBV28	NA	once	TRBJ2-1	17	TGTGCCAGCAGTACCCCAGGGACTCTAAGTTCCTACAATGAGCAGTTCTTC	CASSTPGTLSSYNEQFF
TRBV19	TRBD1	NA	TRBJ1-1	15	TGTGCCAGTAGTGCCCGACAGGGACCGGGGACTGAAGCTTTCTTT	CASSARQGPGTEAFF
TRBV9	NA	NA	TRBJ2-3	14	TGTGCCAGCAGCGCGCCCTCCCTAGAAGATACGCAGTATTTT	CASSAPSLEDTQYF
TRBV7-6	NA	NA	TRBJ1-1	18	TGTGCCAGCAGCCCACGAGAGCCCACAGGGATTTCGGACACTGAAGCTTTCTTT	CASSPREPTGISDTEAFF
TRBV2	TRBD2	NA	TRBJ2-1	16	TGTGCCAGCGGTAGGACTAGCGGGAGGGCCCACAATGAGCAGTTCTTC	CASGRTSGRAHNEQFF
TRBV9	TRBD2	once	TRBJ2-7	17	TGTGCCAGCAGCCTCTCCCCTACTAGCGGGAGTAACTACGAGCAGTACTTC	CASSLSPTSGSNYEQYF
TRBV14	TRBD1	NA	TRBJ1-4	15	TGTGCCAGCAGCTCCCACGGGACAGAGAATGAAAAACTGTTTTTT	CASSSHGTENEKLFF
TRBV9	TRBD1	once	TRBJ2-1	18	TGTGCCAGCAGCCGTAGTGGTAGGGGGCGCGATAGCCAAAATGAGCAGTTCTTC	CASSRSGRGRDSQNEQFF
TRBV6-5	NA	NA	TRBJ2-5	12	TGTGCCAGCAGTATGGATCCGGAGACCCAGTACTTC	CASSMDPETQYF
TRBV11-1	TRBD1	NA	TRBJ2-7	14	TGTGCCAGCAGCCCCGGGACAGGGGCCTACGAGCAGTACTTC	CASSPGTGAYEQYF
TRBV28	TRBD1	once	TRBJ2-1	15	TGTGCCAGCAGTACTGGGACAGGCGCCTACAATGAGCAGTTCTTC	CASSTGTGAYNEQFF
TRBV15	NA	once	TRBJ2-5	13	TGTGCCACCAGCAGGTCCACGGGCGAGACCCAGTACTTC	CATSRSTGETQYF
TRBV30	TRBD1	NA	TRBJ1-4	14	TGTGCCTGGAGTGTCGACAGGGAAAGTGAAAAACTGTTTTTT	CAWSVDRESEKLFF
TRBV9	TRBD1	NA	TRBJ2-7	14	TGTGCCAGCAGCGTATCGCAGGGGGTGAACGAGCAGTACTTC	CASSVSQGVNEQYF
TRBV29-1	NA	NA	TRBJ2-7	11	TGCAGCGTTGAAAGTCCCTACGAGCAGTACTTC	CSVESPYEQYF
TRBV5-1	NA	NA	TRBJ2-7	18	TGCGCCAGCAGCTTGTATTCTGTAGGGGCAACCGTGGAGGGTGAGCAGTACTTC	CASSLYSVGATVEGEQYF
TRBV2	NA	few	TRBJ1-1	13	TGTGCCGACAAGACAGGCCTGAACACTGAAGCTTTCTTT	CADKTGLNTEAFF
TRBV5-6	TRBD2	NA	TRBJ2-7	13	TGTGCCAGCAGCGGGGACTACTCCTACGAGCAGTACTTC	CASSGDYSYEQYF
TRBV7-9	NA	NA	TRBJ2-1	11	TGTGCCAGCCTCGCGTCTGATGAGCAGTTCTTC	CASLASDEQFF
TRBV6-6	NA	NA	TRBJ1-5	15	TGTGCCAGCTCCTCGGGGCCCGGGGATCGTCAGCCCCAGCATTTT	CASSSGPGDRQPQHF
TRBV9	TRBD1	NA	TRBJ1-2	14	TGTGCCAGCAGCGGACGACAGGGTGACTATGGCTACACCTTC	CASSGRQGDYGYTF
TRBV29-1	NA	NA	TRBJ2-5	11	TGCAGCGTTGAAAGCCAGGGGACCCAGTACTTC	CSVESQGTQYF
TRBV27	TRBD2	NA	TRBJ2-7	14	TGTGCCAGCAGTTTTGTGGGAGGGAACTACGAGCAGTACTTC	CASSFVGGNYEQYF
TRBV2	NA	NA	TRBJ1-1	12	TGTGCCAGGGAAAGGGAAACTACTGAAGCTTTCTTT	CARERETTEAFF
TRBV27	NA	NA	TRBJ2-7	12	TGTGCCAGCAGCATTGCCGGGGCCGAGCAGTACTTC	CASSIAGAEQYF
TRBV27	NA	NA	TRBJ1-5	14	TGTGCCAGCCGTAGACTATTCAGCAATCAGCCCCAGCATTTT	CASRRLFSNQPQHF
TRBV27	NA	NA	TRBJ1-2	15	TGTGCCAGCAGTTTAGCGCCTGCAGGGCTAAATGGCTACACCTTC	CASSLAPAGLNGYTF
TRBV7-2	NA	NA	TRBJ1-4	13	TGTGCCAGCAGCCCCCCTCGGTATGAAAAACTGTTTTTT	CASSPPRYEKLFF
TRBV27	NA	NA	TRBJ2-1	13	TGTGCCAGCAGTTGGGTAGGGGGGGATGAGCAGTTCTTC	CASSWVGGDEQFF
TRBV27	TRBD2	NA	TRBJ2-7	14	TGTGCCAGCCGGGGACTAGCGCCCACCTACGAGCAGTACTTC	CASRGLAPTYEQYF
TRBV11-2	NA	NA	TRBJ2-1	18	TGTGCCAGCAGCTTATGGCCCCCCCCGGCAGGGGAAAATGGTGAGCAGTTCTTC	CASSLWPPPAGENGEQFF
TRBV4-2	TRBD2	NA	TRBJ2-3	17	TGTGCCAGCAGCCAAGATCTGGGTAGCGGGGTTACAGATACGCAGTATTTT	CASSQDLGSGVTDTQYF
TRBV7-9	NA	NA	TRBJ2-3	16	TGTGCCAGCAGCTTAGTCGACAGGGACTATTTAGGTCGGCAGTATTTT	CASSLVDRDYLGRQYF
TRBV4-3	TRBD2	NA	TRBJ2-3	16	TGCGCCAGCAGCCAAGGAGCGGGAATGGGGGCAGATACGCAGTATTTT	CASSQGAGMGADTQYF
TRBV5-1	TRBD2	once	TRBJ2-5	18	TGCGCCAGCAGCACGGGACTAGCGGGAGGGCCGCGGCGGGAGACCCAGTACTTC	CASSTGLAGGPRRETQYF
TRBV7-9	NA	NA	TRBJ1-1	13	TGTGCCAGCAGCTCGACCAGACCCCCTGAAGCTTTCTTT	CASSSTRPPEAFF
TRBV7-2	NA	NA	TRBJ1-1	14	TGTGCCAGCAGCTTTGGGGGGGATGTACTTGAAGCTTTCTTT	CASSFGGDVLEAFF
TRBV27	TRBD1	NA	TRBJ2-3	14	TGTGCCAGCAGTTTCATAGGGGGCCAAGATACGCAGTATTTT	CASSFIGGQDTQYF
TRBV9	TRBD2	NA	TRBJ2-1	18	TGTGCCAGCAGCGTAGAGGCCCGAGGCGGGAGTTCCTACAATGAGCAGTTCTTC	CASSVEARGGSSYNEQFF
TRBV6-4	NA	NA	TRBJ1-1	14	TGTGCCAGCAGTGACTCCGGAACAGGACGCGAGCCGATCTTT	CASSDSGTGREPIF
TRBV15	NA	NA	TRBJ2-2	14	TGTGCCACCAGCAGCGGTTCGGGGGCCGGGGAGCTGTTTTTT	CATSSGSGAGELFF
TRBV7-2	NA	NA	TRBJ2-4	15	TGTGCCAGCAGCTTACCCGGTATTACCAAAAACATTCAGTACTTC	CASSLPGITKNIQYF
TRBV25-1	NA	NA	TRBJ2-1	13	TGTGCCAGCAGTGAACTTGTGGCCAATGAGCAGTTCTTC	CASSELVANEQFF
TRBV7-9	NA	NA	TRBJ2-2	12	TGTGCCAGCAGCCCACAGGCGTCGGAGCTGTTTTTT	CASSPQASELFF
TRBV28	TRBD1	once	TRBJ1-1	16	TGTGCCAGCAGTTTATACAGGGGGAGAGCGAACACTGAAGCTTTCTTT	CASSLYRGRANTEAFF
TRBV28	NA	NA	TRBJ2-7	13	TGTGCCAGCAGTTCCACCGAACAAAGCGAGCAGTACTTC	CASSSTEQSEQYF
TRBV15	NA	NA	TRBJ1-5	14	TGTGCCACCAGCAGTGGGCAGGGAGGTCAGCCCCAGCATTTT	CATSSGQGGQPQHF